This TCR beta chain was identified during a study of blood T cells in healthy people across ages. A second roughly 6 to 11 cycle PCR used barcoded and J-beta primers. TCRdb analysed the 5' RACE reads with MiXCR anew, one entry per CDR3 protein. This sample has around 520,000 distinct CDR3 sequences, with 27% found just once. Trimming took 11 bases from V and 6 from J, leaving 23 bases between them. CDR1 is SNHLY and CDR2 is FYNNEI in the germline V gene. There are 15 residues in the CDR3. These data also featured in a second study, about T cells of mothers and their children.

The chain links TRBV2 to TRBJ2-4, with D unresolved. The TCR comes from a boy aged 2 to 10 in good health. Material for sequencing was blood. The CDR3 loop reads CACTGPFLGGNIQYF. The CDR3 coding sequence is TGTGCCTGCACCGGACCCTTTCTTGGTGGAAACATTCAGTACTTC.